This TCR beta chain originates from a study of T cells in Graves' hyperthyroidism and ophthalmopathy. Broader study findings: Separating ophthalmopathy from stable hyperthyroidism was achieved by a 13 V-J model.

Amplification of TCR beta CDR3 regions was performed using RNA transcripts as template. A first-round RT-PCR of the TCR CDR3 used the HTBI primer set. TCRdb re-called the multiplex PCR reads with MiXCR, one entry per CDR3 protein. This repertoire shows around 280,000 distinct CDR3 sequences, about an eighth found once; its top ten account for almost 8%. This CDR3 is 16 amino acids long. V lost 2 bases, J lost 6 bases, and 14 bases stayed unmatched. CDR1 is SGHRS and CDR2 is YFSETQ in the germline V gene. This clonotype came up many times. What it binds is not known. Recently diagnosed hyperthyroidism of less than 2 months' duration affected patients aged 18 to 65. Exclusion of a patient resulted from uncontrolled infection, other autoimmune disease, pregnancy or lactation. The authors took PBMCs from 10 ml fresh peripheral blood.

This chain uses TRBV5-1 with TRBJ2-7; TRBD1 matches at 7 bases. The TCR originated in a woman aged 30 to 39 with Graves' hyperthyroidism that later progressed to Graves' ophthalmopathy. The sample consisted of blood. The DNA for the CDR3 is TGCGCCAGCAGCTTTTGGAAGAGGACAGGCCCTGGCGAGCAGTACTTC. The encoded protein is CASSFWKRTGPGEQYF.